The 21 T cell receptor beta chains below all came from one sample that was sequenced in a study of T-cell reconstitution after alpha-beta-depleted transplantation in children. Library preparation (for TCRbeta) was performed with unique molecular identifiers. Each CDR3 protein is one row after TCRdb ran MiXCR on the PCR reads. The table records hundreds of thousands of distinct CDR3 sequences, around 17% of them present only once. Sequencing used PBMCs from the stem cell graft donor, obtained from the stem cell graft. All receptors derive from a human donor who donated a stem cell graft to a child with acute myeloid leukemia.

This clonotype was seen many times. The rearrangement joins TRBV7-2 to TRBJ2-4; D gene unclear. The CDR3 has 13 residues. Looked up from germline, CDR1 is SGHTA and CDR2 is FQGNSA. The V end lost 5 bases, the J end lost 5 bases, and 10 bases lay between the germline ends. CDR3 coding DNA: TGTGCCAGCAGCCGGACCCCCCAAAACATTCAGTACTTC. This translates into CASSRTPQNIQYF.

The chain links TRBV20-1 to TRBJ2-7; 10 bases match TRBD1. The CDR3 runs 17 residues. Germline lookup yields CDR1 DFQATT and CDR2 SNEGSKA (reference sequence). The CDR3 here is CCARPPGTGENAYEQYF. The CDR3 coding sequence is TGCTGCGCTAGACCCCCCGGGACAGGGGAAAATGCCTACGAGCAGTACTTC.

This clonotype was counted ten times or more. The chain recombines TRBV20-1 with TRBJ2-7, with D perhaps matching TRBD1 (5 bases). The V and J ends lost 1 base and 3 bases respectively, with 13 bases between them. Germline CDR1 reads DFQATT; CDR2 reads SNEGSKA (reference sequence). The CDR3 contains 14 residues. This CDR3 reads CSARVLGVGYEQYF. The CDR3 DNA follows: TGCAGTGCTAGAGTGCTAGGGGTCGGCTACGAGCAGTACTTC.

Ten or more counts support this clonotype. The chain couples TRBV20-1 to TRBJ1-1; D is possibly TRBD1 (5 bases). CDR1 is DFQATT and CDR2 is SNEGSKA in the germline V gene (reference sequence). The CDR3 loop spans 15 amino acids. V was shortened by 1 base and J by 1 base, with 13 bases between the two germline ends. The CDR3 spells CSARVQGRENTEAFF. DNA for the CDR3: TGCAGTGCTAGAGTGCAGGGTAGAGAGAACACTGAAGCTTTCTTT.

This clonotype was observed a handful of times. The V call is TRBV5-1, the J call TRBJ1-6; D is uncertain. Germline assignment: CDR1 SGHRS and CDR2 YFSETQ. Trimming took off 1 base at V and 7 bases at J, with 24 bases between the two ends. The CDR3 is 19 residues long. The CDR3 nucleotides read TGCGCCAGCAGCTTGCTCCCACCTACGCAGAGGGCTCGAAATTCACCCCTCCACTTT. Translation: CASSLLPPTQRARNSPLHF.

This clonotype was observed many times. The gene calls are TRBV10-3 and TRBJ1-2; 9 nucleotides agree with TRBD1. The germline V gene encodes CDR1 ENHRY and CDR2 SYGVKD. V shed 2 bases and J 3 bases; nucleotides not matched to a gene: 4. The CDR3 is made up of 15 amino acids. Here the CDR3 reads CAISERTGVDYGYTF. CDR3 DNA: TGTGCCATCAGTGAGCGGACAGGGGTCGACTATGGCTACACCTTC.

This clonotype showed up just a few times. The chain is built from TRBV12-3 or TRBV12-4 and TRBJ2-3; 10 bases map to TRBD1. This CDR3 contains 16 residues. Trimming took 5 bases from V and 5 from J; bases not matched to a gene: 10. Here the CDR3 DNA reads TGTGCCAGCAGTGGATCTGGACAGGGGGGGAGAGATACGCAGTATTTT. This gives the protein CASSGSGQGGRDTQYF.

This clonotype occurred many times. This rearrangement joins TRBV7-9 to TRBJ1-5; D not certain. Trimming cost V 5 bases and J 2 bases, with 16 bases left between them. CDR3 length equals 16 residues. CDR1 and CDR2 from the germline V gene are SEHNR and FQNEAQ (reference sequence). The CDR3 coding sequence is TGTGCCAGCAGCGTAGTTTCCCCGGCGGGCAATCAGCCCCAGCATTTT. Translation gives CASSVVSPAGNQPQHF. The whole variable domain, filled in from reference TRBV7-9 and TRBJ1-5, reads DTGVSQNPRHKITKRGQNVTFRCDPISEHNRLYWYRQTLGQGPEFLTYFQNEAQLEKSRLLSDRFSAERPKGSFSTLEIQRTEQGDSAMYLCASSVVSPAGNQPQHFGDGTRLSIL.

The chain's CDR3 is CASSVSGGGDNEQFF. For the CDR3, the DNA is TGTGCCAGCAGCGTTAGCGGGGGGGGTGACAATGAGCAGTTCTTC. This chain uses TRBV7-9 with TRBJ2-1, with 11 bases identical to TRBD2. Germline CDR1 reads SEHNR; CDR2 reads FQNEAQ (reference sequence). This CDR3 is 15 amino acids long. The V gene end was trimmed by 5 bases and the J gene end by 5 bases; junction bases not matched to a gene: 5.

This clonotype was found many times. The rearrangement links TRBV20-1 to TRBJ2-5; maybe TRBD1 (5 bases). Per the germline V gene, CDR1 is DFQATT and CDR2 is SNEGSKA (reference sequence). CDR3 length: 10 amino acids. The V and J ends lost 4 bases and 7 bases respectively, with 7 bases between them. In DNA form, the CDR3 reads TGCAGTGCTAATAGGGGGACCCAGTACTTC. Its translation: CSANRGTQYF.

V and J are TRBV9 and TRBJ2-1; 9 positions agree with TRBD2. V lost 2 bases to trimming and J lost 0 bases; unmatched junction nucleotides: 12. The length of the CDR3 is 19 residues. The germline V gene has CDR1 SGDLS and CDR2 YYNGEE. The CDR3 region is CASSVRDTPGLASYNEQFF. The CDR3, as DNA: TGTGCCAGCAGCGTGCGGGACACCCCGGGACTAGCCTCCTACAATGAGCAGTTCTTC. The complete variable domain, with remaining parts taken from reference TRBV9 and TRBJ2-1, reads DSGVTQTPKHLITATGQRVTLRCSPRSGDLSVYWYQQSLDQGLQFLIQYYNGEERAKGNILERFSAQQFPDLHSELNLSSLELGDSALYFCASSVRDTPGLASYNEQFFGPGTRLTVL.

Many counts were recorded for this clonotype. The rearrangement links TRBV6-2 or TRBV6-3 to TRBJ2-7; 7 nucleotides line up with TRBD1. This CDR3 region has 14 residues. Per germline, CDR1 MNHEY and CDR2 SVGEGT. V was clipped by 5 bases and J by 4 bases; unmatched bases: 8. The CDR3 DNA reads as TGTGCCAGCAGTCCGGACAGGCGACGGTACGAGCAGTACTTC. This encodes CASSPDRRRYEQYF.

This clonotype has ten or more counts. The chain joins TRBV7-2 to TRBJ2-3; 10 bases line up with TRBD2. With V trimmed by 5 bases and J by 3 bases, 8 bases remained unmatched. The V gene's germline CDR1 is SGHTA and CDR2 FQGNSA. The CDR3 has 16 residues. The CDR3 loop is CASSRLAGGRTDTQYF. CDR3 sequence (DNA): TGTGCCAGCAGCAGATTAGCGGGGGGCCGAACAGATACGCAGTATTTT. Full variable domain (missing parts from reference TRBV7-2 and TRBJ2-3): GAGVSQSPSNKVTEKGKDVELRCDPISGHTALYWYRQSLGQGLEFLIYFQGNSAPDKSGLPSDRFSAERTGGSVSTLTIQRTQQEDSAVYLCASSRLAGGRTDTQYFGPGTRLTVL.

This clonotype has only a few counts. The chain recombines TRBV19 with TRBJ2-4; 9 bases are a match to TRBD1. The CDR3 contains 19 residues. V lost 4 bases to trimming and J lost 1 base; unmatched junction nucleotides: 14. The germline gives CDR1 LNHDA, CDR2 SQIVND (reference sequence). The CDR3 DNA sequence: TGTGCCAGTAGTAAGACAGGGGGAGCGATTAGGGTTGCCAAAAACATTCAGTACTTC. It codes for CASSKTGGAIRVAKNIQYF.

CDR3 DNA sequence: TGTGCCAGCAGCCAACGGGGCTACGAGCAGTACGTC. As protein: CASSQRGYEQYV. This chain joins TRBV7-9 and TRBJ2-7, with D maybe TRBD2 (5 bases). The V and J ends lost 5 bases and 3 bases respectively, with 8 bases between them. The CDR3 contains 12 residues. Germline V CDR1 and CDR2: SEHNR, FQNEAQ (reference sequence).

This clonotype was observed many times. CDR3 nucleotides: TGTGCCACCAGCCCGGCCAGCTCCTACGAGCAGTACGTC. This sequence encodes CATSPASSYEQYV. J is TRBJ2-7 and V is TRBV15; D is unclear. The CDR3 is 13 amino acids. From germline, CDR1 is LNHNV and CDR2 YYDKDF (reference sequence). The V gene lost 5 bases and the J gene lost 0 bases, with 8 bases spanning the gap.

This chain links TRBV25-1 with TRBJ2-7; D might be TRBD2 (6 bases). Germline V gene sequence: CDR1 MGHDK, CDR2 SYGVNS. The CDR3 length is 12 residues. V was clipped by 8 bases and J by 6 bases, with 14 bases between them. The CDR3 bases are TGTGCCAGCCGAGACCCCGGGAGCGAGCAGTACTTC. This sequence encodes CASRDPGSEQYF.

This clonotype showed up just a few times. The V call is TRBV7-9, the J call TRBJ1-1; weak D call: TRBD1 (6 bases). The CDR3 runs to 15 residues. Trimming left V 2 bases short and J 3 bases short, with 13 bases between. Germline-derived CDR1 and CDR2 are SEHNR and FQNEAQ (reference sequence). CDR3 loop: CASSLTTGPDTEAFF. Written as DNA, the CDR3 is TGTGCCAGCAGCTTAACGACAGGCCCTGACACTGAAGCTTTCTTT.

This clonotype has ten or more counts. The CDR3 DNA follows: TGCAGTGCTAGAGCCCGACCCAAGCGGGAAGCTTTCTTT. Protein sequence: CSARARPKREAFF. The chain employs TRBV20-1 and TRBJ1-1; D is uncertain. With 1 base removed from V and 8 bases from J, the gap between germline ends came to 14 bases. This CDR3 is built from 13 residues. In germline, CDR1 is DFQATT, CDR2 SNEGSKA (reference sequence).

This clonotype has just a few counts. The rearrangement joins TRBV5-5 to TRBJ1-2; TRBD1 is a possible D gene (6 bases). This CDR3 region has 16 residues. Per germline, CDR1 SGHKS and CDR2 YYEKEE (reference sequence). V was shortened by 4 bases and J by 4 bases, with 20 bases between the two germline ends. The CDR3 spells CASSLRGIQGIYGYTF. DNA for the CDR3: TGTGCCAGCAGCCTAAGAGGGATACAGGGCATCTATGGCTACACCTTC.

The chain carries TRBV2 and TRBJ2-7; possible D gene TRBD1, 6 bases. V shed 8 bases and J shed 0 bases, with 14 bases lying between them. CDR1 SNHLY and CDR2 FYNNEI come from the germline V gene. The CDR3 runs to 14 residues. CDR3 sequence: CASLPRDNSYEQYV. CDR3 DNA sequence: TGTGCCAGCTTACCTCGGGACAACTCCTACGAGCAGTACGTC.